These 14 T cell receptor beta chains came from one sample sequenced in a study of T-cell memory formation after mild COVID-19 listed by TCRdb under 2021. Library prep was done by 5' RACE. The listed sequencing device is Illumina NovaSeq 6000. TCRdb itself trimmed the public reads at Q25 with fastp, ran MiXCR and retained productive beta chains. Every entry covers one CDR3 protein and lists the most common genes and DNA from its rows. The sample table contains a few hundred thousand distinct CDR3 sequences; only one count was recorded for about a sixth of them. The ten biggest clones cover 20% to 25% of the sample. The source material was PBMCs or a T cell subset sorted from them (not recorded which). These receptors all come from a man between 18 and 29 years old who had mild COVID-19 (a few samples of this study predate the infection). The sample titles of this study are shuffled in the database, so cell type and time point are left out; the donor was told from shared clones.

In its sample, this clonotype was seen a few times. The J gene is TRBJ2-2, the V gene TRBV12-3 or TRBV12-4, with no clear D. Trimming stripped 7 bases from V and 6 bases from J, with 21 bases between. The CDR3 has 16 residues. CDR3 in DNA: TGTGCCAGCAATCTCGGACCAACCTCACCCGCCGGGGAGCTGTTTTTT. Its protein is CASNLGPTSPAGELFF.

The chain uses TRBV30 and TRBJ2-7, with D unresolved. V gave up 1 base and J gave up 3 bases, with 7 bases separating them. The germline V gene has CDR1 GTSNPN and CDR2 SVGIG (reference sequence). CDR3 size: 12 residues. CDR3 bases: TGTGCCTGGAGTGCGGTCGGCTACGAGCAGTACTTC. This sequence encodes CAWSAVGYEQYF.

This clonotype was detected ten times or more. The chain recombines TRBV7-2 with TRBJ2-3, with 7 positions matching TRBD2. This CDR3 contains 13 residues. Germline values: CDR1 SGHTA, CDR2 FQGNSA. The trim removed 2 bases at V and 4 bases at J, leaving 0 bases unmatched. CDR3 region: CASSLLAADTQYF. The CDR3, as DNA: TGTGCCAGCAGCTTACTAGCGGCAGATACGCAGTATTTT.

The V and J genes are TRBV5-1 and TRBJ2-2, with 8 bases that match TRBD1. The CDR3 loop spans 15 amino acids. V lost 2 bases and J lost 5; bases outside the gene matches: 5. Germline assignment: CDR1 SGHRS and CDR2 YFSETQ. CDR3 bases: TGCGCCAGCAGCTTTGGTGGACAGGGAACCGGGGAGCTGTTTTTT. Amino acids: CASSFGGQGTGELFF.

The J gene is TRBJ2-2, the V gene TRBV19, with D perhaps matching TRBD1 (5 bases). The CDR3 has 13 residues. V dropped 6 bases and J dropped 4 bases, with 9 bases sitting between them. Germline V gene lookup returns CDR1 LNHDA and CDR2 SQIVND (reference sequence). In DNA form, the CDR3 reads TGTGCCAGTAGGGCAGGGATCACCGGGGAGCTGTTTTTT. This translates into CASRAGITGELFF.

This clonotype has at least ten counts. The chain uses TRBV5-1 and TRBJ2-6; 7 positions match TRBD1. Trimming at V came to 4 bases and at J to 4 bases, leaving 8 bases not matched to a gene. Germline CDR1 and CDR2: SGHRS and YFSETQ. The CDR3 loop spans 16 amino acids. DNA for the CDR3: TGCGCCAGCAGCGGTTCGACAGGGTCCGGGGCCAACGTCCTGACTTTC. Residues: CASSGSTGSGANVLTF.

This clonotype has a handful of counts. The chain combines TRBV9 with TRBJ2-1, with 9 nucleotides matching TRBD2. The junction had 6 bases not matched to a gene; V was cut back by 0 bases and J by 8 bases. Germline V gene data show CDR1 as SGDLS and CDR2 as YYNGEE. The CDR3 is 15 residues long. The CDR3 nucleotides are TGTGCCAGCAGCGTAGACGGCGGGGGGGCGGATGAGCAGTTCTTC. Amino acid sequence: CASSVDGGGADEQFF.

The CDR3 protein is CAIKGGGSNTEAFF. The CDR3 DNA follows: TGTGCCATCAAGGGCGGGGGATCGAACACTGAAGCTTTCTTT. The V call is TRBV10-3, the J call TRBJ1-1; tentative D call: TRBD1 (5 bases). Germline V gene data show CDR1 as ENHRY and CDR2 as SYGVKD. The CDR3 runs 14 residues. With 7 bases removed from V and 1 base from J, the gap between germline ends came to 13 bases.

This clonotype was recorded a few times. The J gene is TRBJ2-1, the V gene TRBV6-5, with 16 bases that match TRBD2. V lost 6 bases, J lost 0 bases, and 5 bases stayed unmatched. Germline V CDR1 and CDR2: MNHEY, SVGAGI. This CDR3 has 18 residues. The DNA of the CDR3 is TGTGCCAGCAGGAGGGGACTAGCGGGGGGGAGCTCCTACAATGAGCAGTTCTTC. It yields the protein CASRRGLAGGSSYNEQFF.

The chain uses TRBV6-2 or TRBV6-3 and TRBJ2-4; maybe TRBD2 (5 bases). This CDR3 spans 14 amino acids. Germline V gene lookup returns CDR1 MNHEY and CDR2 SVGEGT. Between the trimmed V and J ends, which lost 2 bases and 2 bases, there was a span of 7 bases. The chain's CDR3 is CASSYGSTKNIQYF. CDR3 DNA sequence: TGTGCCAGCAGTTACGGGAGTACCAAAAACATTCAGTACTTC.

This clonotype showed up just a few times. This rearrangement joins TRBV7-2 to TRBJ2-5, with 14 bases fitting TRBD2. The CDR3 totals 18 residues. Germline V gives CDR1 SGHTA, CDR2 FQGNSA. Germline trimming cut 5 bases from V and 5 bases from J; bases unmatched to any gene: 13. The CDR3 DNA reads as TGTGCCAGCAGCCCACTCGGGACTAGCGGGGGATATTATGAGACCCAGTACTTC. Translating it yields CASSPLGTSGGYYETQYF.

The chain uses TRBV5-4 and TRBJ2-7; no definite D call. This CDR3 has 12 residues. Trimming stripped 4 bases from V and 3 bases from J, with 8 bases between. From germline, CDR1 is SGHNT and CDR2 YYREEE (reference sequence). CDR3 residues: CASSSIGYEQYF. CDR3 nucleotides: TGTGCCAGCAGCAGTATTGGCTACGAGCAGTACTTC.

The table lists this clonotype with a few counts. The chain couples TRBV7-2 to TRBJ2-3, with no clear D. Trimming left V 5 bases short and J 2 bases short, with 20 bases between. Germline V lookup: CDR1 SGHTA, CDR2 FQGNSA. This CDR3 region has 17 residues. The CDR3 region has the DNA TGTGCCAGCAGCCTGCAGCTTTTGGGCGGTCTCACAGATACGCAGTATTTT. It codes for CASSLQLLGGLTDTQYF.

This clonotype was recorded many times. V gene TRBV7-6 combines with J gene TRBJ2-3, with D possibly TRBD1 on 5 matching bases. Germline CDR1 and CDR2: SGHVS and FNYEAQ. Deletions cut 5 bases from V and 6 bases from J, with 24 bases between. This CDR3 has 17 amino acids. The CDR3 protein is CASSPPRLWGSGDTQYF. Here the CDR3 DNA reads TGTGCCAGCAGCCCTCCCCGCCTTTGGGGCTCGGGCGATACGCAGTATTTT.